This entry describes one T cell receptor beta chain. A single record per CDR3 protein comes from TCRdb applying MiXCR to the 5' RACE reads. This repertoire shows hundreds of thousands of distinct CDR3 sequences, around 20% found once; its top ten account for under 15%. This CDR3 has 14 amino acids. Germline V gene lookup returns CDR1 SGHVS and CDR2 FNYEAQ. V shed 0 bases and J shed 5 bases, with 10 bases lying between them. This sample is part of a study of T-cell memory formation after mild COVID-19. The wider study: TCR clusters showed largely donor specificity.

The chain uses TRBV7-6 and TRBJ1-2; D possibly corresponds to TRBD1 (5 bases). The source material was PBMCs or a T cell subset sorted from them (not recorded which). The TCR comes from an adult woman who had mild COVID-19 (a few samples of this study predate the infection). Cell type and time point are not known. CDR3 in DNA: TGTGCCAGCAGCTTAGCTACCGGGGGGTATGGCTACACCTTC. Its translation is CASSLATGGYGYTF.